The T cell receptor beta chain under discussion was sequenced for a study of graft-versus-host responses after intestinal transplantation. CDR3 size: 15 residues. The trim removed 1 base at V and 6 bases at J, leaving 6 bases unmatched. Germline V CDR1 and CDR2: GTSNPN, SVGIG (reference sequence). With respect to this clone: Its target is unknown.

Clones were sequenced by immunoSEQ multiplex PCR, and TCRdb holds only the in-frame ones, with some missing. This table holds tens of thousands of clones, more than 70% found once. J is TRBJ1-6 and V is TRBV30, with 7 nucleotides matching TRBD1. This receptor was obtained from a human donor who received an intestinal transplant. The starting material was unstimulated CD8+ T cells sorted from spleen or lymph node cells, obtained before intestinal transplant. This chain's CDR3 is CAWSGEQGSNSPLHF. The CDR3 DNA is TGTGCCTGGAGTGGGGAACAGGGGTCTAATTCACCCCTCCACTTT.